The sequence of this TCR beta chain was determined in a study of long-term antiretroviral therapy in people with HIV. With regard to this clone: Its cognate antigen is unknown.

Researchers report immunoSEQ v3.0 was run at survey level. Profiling relied on immunoSEQ multiplex PCR, and the TCRdb table lists in-frame clones only, not all of them. This sample carries under 20,000 clones, roughly four fifths of them seen once, and the ten largest clones take approximately 8.3%. V was pared by 5 bases and J by 3 bases, with 5 bases between. Germline CDR1 MNHEY, CDR2 SMNVEV (reference sequence). The CDR3 has 12 residues. Notes on the study in general: HIV repertoires showed narrower CDR3 length ranges than controls.

Sequencing was performed on unsorted PBMCs, taken 0.3 years after starting antiretroviral therapy. This TCR was recovered from a man younger than 35 with HIV. The chain uses TRBV27 and TRBJ2-1; D is undetermined. CDR3 residues: CASSPSYNEQFF. The CDR3, as DNA: TGTGCCAGCAGTCCGAGCTACAATGAGCAGTTCTTC.